Listed below are T cell receptor beta chains from one sample, sequenced in a study of CXCR3-negative and CXCR3-positive naive CD8 T cells. Following a re-call of the 5' RACE reads, TCRdb has one entry per CDR3 protein and lacks DNA. This repertoire includes under 30,000 distinct CDR3 sequences. The specimen was memory CD8+ T cells from blood. The receptors were gathered from a human donor in good health. Some clones in this sample may be carry-over from other donors' samples. Each CDR3 is given with its conserved first and last residue. Fields, in order: CDR3 protein, clone size, V gene, J gene. Expanded clones are given a class, and other clones once, few, many or no size at all.

CDR3 protein: CATSRATLPEGEQYF
clone size: -
V gene: TRBV15
J gene: TRBJ2-7

CDR3 protein: CASSGRGTGNEQFF
clone size: -
V gene: TRBV5-1
J gene: TRBJ2-1

CDR3 protein: CASRGGPPYEQYF
clone size: -
V gene: TRBV28
J gene: TRBJ2-7

CDR3 protein: CASSLTAGGNEQFF
clone size: medium-sized
V gene: TRBV28
J gene: TRBJ2-1

CDR3 protein: CASSLSGTGGTDTQYF
clone size: -
V gene: TRBV28
J gene: TRBJ2-3

CDR3 protein: CASSQSMGADTEAFF
clone size: -
V gene: TRBV4-1
J gene: TRBJ1-1

CDR3 protein: CSVEIGQQSSYEQYF
clone size: -
V gene: TRBV29-1
J gene: TRBJ2-7

CDR3 protein: CASSDEAGGPAYEQYF
clone size: -
V gene: TRBV28
J gene: TRBJ2-7

CDR3 protein: CSARTSGGPDTQYF
clone size: -
V gene: TRBV20-1
J gene: TRBJ2-3

CDR3 protein: CASSTRGYNSPLHF
clone size: -
V gene: TRBV28
J gene: TRBJ1-6

CDR3 protein: CSVETGTNQPKHF
clone size: -
V gene: TRBV29-1
J gene: TRBJ1-5

CDR3 protein: CASMSSGAQYF
clone size: -
V gene: TRBV6-5
J gene: TRBJ2-5

CDR3 protein: CASSQDSVSGANVLTF
clone size: -
V gene: TRBV4-3
J gene: TRBJ2-6

CDR3 protein: CSVEQGLYGYTF
clone size: -
V gene: TRBV29-1
J gene: TRBJ1-2

CDR3 protein: CSVGDPSSYNEQFF
clone size: -
V gene: TRBV29-1
J gene: TRBJ2-1

CDR3 protein: CASSSVDMNQPQHF
clone size: -
V gene: TRBV28
J gene: TRBJ1-5

CDR3 protein: CASSLGTVEAFF
clone size: -
V gene: TRBV7-9
J gene: TRBJ1-1

CDR3 protein: CASSYRTYETQYF
clone size: -
V gene: TRBV6-5
J gene: TRBJ2-5

CDR3 protein: CSAPREAGGAGETQYF
clone size: -
V gene: TRBV20-1
J gene: TRBJ2-5

CDR3 protein: CASSLSYGGGTYEQYF
clone size: -
V gene: TRBV27
J gene: TRBJ2-7

CDR3 protein: CSSDRAYSSYNEQFF
clone size: -
V gene: TRBV29-1
J gene: TRBJ2-1

CDR3 protein: CASSQDSLGGYGNTIYF
clone size: -
V gene: TRBV4-3
J gene: TRBJ1-3

CDR3 protein: CSVEGEAYEQYF
clone size: -
V gene: TRBV29-1
J gene: TRBJ2-7

CDR3 protein: CASSVGLSPYGYTF
clone size: -
V gene: TRBV9
J gene: TRBJ1-2

CDR3 protein: CASQLTGSYEQYF
clone size: -
V gene: TRBV12-3/TRBV12-4
J gene: TRBJ2-7

CDR3 protein: CASSPQGGDSEQYF
clone size: -
V gene: TRBV18
J gene: TRBJ2-7

CDR3 protein: CSVNLAGEEEQFF
clone size: -
V gene: TRBV29-1
J gene: TRBJ2-1

CDR3 protein: CASSLAAWEDTWEQYF
clone size: -
V gene: TRBV5-1
J gene: TRBJ2-7

CDR3 protein: CASSYPSLLYNEQFF
clone size: -
V gene: TRBV6-2/TRBV6-3
J gene: TRBJ2-1

CDR3 protein: CSARGGNRAQGPQETQYF
clone size: -
V gene: TRBV20-1
J gene: TRBJ2-5

CDR3 protein: CASRGQSTQETQYF
clone size: -
V gene: TRBV6-4
J gene: TRBJ2-5

CDR3 protein: CASSGLPRASDTQYF
clone size: -
V gene: TRBV5-1
J gene: TRBJ2-3

CDR3 protein: CSVEFRYEQYF
clone size: -
V gene: TRBV29-1
J gene: TRBJ2-7

CDR3 protein: CASSLSRTGEAFF
clone size: -
V gene: TRBV7-9
J gene: TRBJ1-1

CDR3 protein: CASRHLSQGYEQYF
clone size: -
V gene: TRBV28
J gene: TRBJ2-7

CDR3 protein: CASRGTSGYQETQYF
clone size: -
V gene: TRBV2
J gene: TRBJ2-5

CDR3 protein: CASRSRQNYEQYF
clone size: -
V gene: TRBV11-3
J gene: TRBJ2-7

CDR3 protein: CSVEAGRAYEQYF
clone size: -
V gene: TRBV29-1
J gene: TRBJ2-7

CDR3 protein: CASSLGQMNQPQHF
clone size: -
V gene: TRBV5-6
J gene: TRBJ1-5

CDR3 protein: CASSQEMDRNTGELFF
clone size: -
V gene: TRBV4-3
J gene: TRBJ2-2